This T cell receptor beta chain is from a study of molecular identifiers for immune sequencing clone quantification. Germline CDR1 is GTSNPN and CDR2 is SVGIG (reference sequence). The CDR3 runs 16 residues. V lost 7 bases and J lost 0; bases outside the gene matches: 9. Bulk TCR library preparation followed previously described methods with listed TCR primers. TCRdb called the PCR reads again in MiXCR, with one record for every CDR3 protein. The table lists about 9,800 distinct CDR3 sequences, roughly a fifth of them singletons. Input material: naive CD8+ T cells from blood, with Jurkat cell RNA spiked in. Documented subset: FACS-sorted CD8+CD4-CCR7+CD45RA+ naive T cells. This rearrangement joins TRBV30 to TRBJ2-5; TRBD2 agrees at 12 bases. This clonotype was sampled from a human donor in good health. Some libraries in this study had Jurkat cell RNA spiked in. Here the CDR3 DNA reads TGTGCCTATGCTAGCGGGAGGGGAAGGTACCAAGAGACCCAGTACTTC. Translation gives CAYASGRGRYQETQYF. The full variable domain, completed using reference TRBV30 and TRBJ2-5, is SQTIHQWPATLVQPVGSPLSLECTVEGTSNPNLYWYRQAAGRGLQLLFYSVGIGQISSEVPQNLSASRPQDRQFILSSKKLLLSDSGFYLCAYASGRGRYQETQYFGPGTRLLVL.